The 32 T cell receptor beta chains in this list originate from one sample, sequenced in a study of preoperative IRX-2 immunotherapy in early breast cancer. Generated by immunoSEQ multiplex PCR, the TCRdb table keeps only in-frame clones and is missing some. Of approximately 98,000 clones detected, around 86% appear once; the ten largest clones hold approximately 2%. The sample's treatment: preoperative locoregional IRX-2 cytokine immunotherapy. Material: tumor tissue, obtained after IRX-2 immunotherapy. Source of these receptors: a human donor with breast cancer.

This clone was detected only a few times. This chain joins TRBV5-1 and TRBJ2-1, with D perhaps being TRBD1 or TRBD2 (6 bases each). This CDR3 is 16 amino acids long. Trimming pared 0 bases from V and 7 bases from J, leaving 17 bases between. Germline CDR1 and CDR2: SGHRS and YFSETQ. The DNA of the CDR3 is TGCGCCAGCAGCTTGGTGTGGGGGGCGCGTACGAATGAGCAGTTCTTC. Translating gives CASSLVWGARTNEQFF.

Here the CDR3 reads CASSLGLAVNEQFF. The CDR3 nucleotides read TGTGCCAGCAGCTTGGGACTAGCCGTCAATGAGCAGTTCTTC. The rearrangement joins TRBV11-3 to TRBJ2-1; 9 positions match TRBD2. Germline loops: CDR1 SGHNT, CDR2 YENEEA. Losses at the gene ends were 3 bases for V and 6 bases for J; bases not matched to a gene: 3. The CDR3 is 14 amino acids.

The V gene is TRBV5-1, the J gene TRBJ2-7, with 11 nucleotides matching TRBD2. The V segment lost 4 bases and the J segment 0 bases; nucleotides outside the gene matches: 12. Germline V gives CDR1 SGHRS, CDR2 YFSETQ. This CDR3 spans 18 amino acids. CDR3 nucleotides: TGCGCCAGCAGCCCGGCGGCTAGCGGGGGGATACTCTCCTACGAGCAGTACTTC. Translated, it gives CASSPAASGGILSYEQYF.

The V gene is TRBV30, the J gene TRBJ2-1, with D perhaps TRBD2 (5 bases). Trimming removed 4 bases at V and 13 bases at J, with 17 bases between. The CDR3 has 12 amino acids. The germline gives CDR1 GTSNPN, CDR2 SVGIG (reference sequence). CDR3 region: CAWTQSEGPQFF. DNA for the CDR3: TGTGCCTGGACCCAGAGCGAGGGCCCACAGTTCTTC. The full variable domain, completed using reference TRBV30 and TRBJ2-1, is SQTIHQWPATLVQPVGSPLSLECTVEGTSNPNLYWYRQAAGRGLQLLFYSVGIGQISSEVPQNLSASRPQDRQFILSSKKLLLSDSGFYLCAWTQSEGPQFFGPGTRLTVL.

This clone has just one count. This chain links TRBV11-3 with TRBJ2-5, with 7 bases matching TRBD2. CDR1 SGHNT and CDR2 YENEEA come from the germline V gene. CDR3 size: 17 residues. Trimming at V came to 5 bases and at J to 5 bases, leaving 17 bases not matched to a gene. Here the CDR3 DNA reads TGTGCCAGCAGCCCCCTTGGCGGGGGTCCCCTGGGGGAGACCCAGTACTTC. This codes for CASSPLGGGPLGETQYF.

The rearrangement joins TRBV27 to TRBJ2-2; 9 bases align to TRBD1. Germline-derived CDR1 and CDR2 are MNHEY and SMNVEV (reference sequence). The CDR3 is 16 amino acids. J was trimmed by 5 bases and V by 5 bases; bases with no gene match: 9. The CDR3 loop reads CASSPTDRGGTGELFF. CDR3 nucleotides: TGTGCCAGCAGTCCTACCGACAGGGGGGGTACCGGGGAGCTGTTTTTT.

This clone is a singleton in its sample. The V and J genes are TRBV30 and TRBJ1-4; D unresolved. The V end lost 3 bases, the J end lost 1 base, and 0 bases lay between the germline ends. The CDR3 sequence is 11 residues long. Germline CDR1 is GTSNPN and CDR2 is SVGIG (reference sequence). CDR3 region: CAWRTNEKLFF. DNA of the CDR3: TGTGCCTGGAGAACTAATGAAAAACTGTTTTTT.

This clone occurred a few times. The chain recombines TRBV11-3 with TRBJ1-2, with 8 bases that match TRBD1. This CDR3 region has 16 residues. The germline gives CDR1 SGHNT, CDR2 YENEEA. The V and J ends lost 5 bases and 9 bases, in that order; junction bases with no gene match: 17. The CDR3 bases are TGTGCCAGCAGCCGCGGCGGACAGGGAGTTATAAAGAGCTACACCTTC. It yields the protein CASSRGGQGVIKSYTF. The variable domain in full, with the rest retrieved from reference TRBV11-3 and TRBJ1-2, is EAGVVQSPRYKIIEKKQPVAFWCNPISGHNTLYWYLQNLGQGPELLIRYENEEAVDDSQLPKDRFSAERLKGVDSTLKIQPAELGDSAVYLCASSRGGQGVIKSYTFGSGTRLTVV.

The chain recombines TRBV19 with TRBJ1-4, with D possibly TRBD1 on 5 matching bases. Trimming cost V 7 bases and J 8 bases, with 17 bases left between them. This CDR3 is 14 amino acids long. Germline V lookup: CDR1 LNHDA, CDR2 SQIVND (reference sequence). CDR3 amino acids: CASNARAETEKLFF. The CDR3 nucleotides read TGTGCCAGTAACGCCAGGGCCGAAACCGAAAAACTGTTTTTT.

The chain recombines TRBV28 with TRBJ1-6, with TRBD1 matching over 8 bases. The germline V gene encodes CDR1 MDHEN and CDR2 SYDVKM. The CDR3 extends over 14 amino acids. CDR3 sequence (DNA): TGTGCAACCAGCCCAGGGGGCCTGGATTCACCCCTCCACTTT. Amino acids: CATSPGGLDSPLHF.

The V and J genes are TRBV18 and TRBJ2-1; 10 positions match TRBD1. The length of the CDR3 is 15 residues. The junction had 8 bases not matched to a gene; V was cut back by 5 bases and J by 7 bases. CDR1 is KGHSH, CDR2 LQKENI, per germline. DNA for the CDR3: TGTGCCAGCTCAAGTACCGGGACAGGGGTGAATGAGCAGTTCTTC. Encoded protein: CASSSTGTGVNEQFF.

The chain employs TRBV6-8 and TRBJ1-2; the D gene is possibly TRBD1 (5 bases). This CDR3 is 12 amino acids long. V gave up 7 bases and J gave up 8 bases, with 14 bases separating them. Germline CDR1 is MNHGY and CDR2 is SAAAGT. Written as DNA, the CDR3 is TGTGCCAGCACCCAGGGAGGGGAAGGCTACACCTTC. Amino acid sequence: CASTQGGEGYTF.

Worth noting for this clone: The sample holds other DNA sequences that translate to the same CDR3. V gene TRBV19 combines with J gene TRBJ1-2; D is perhaps TRBD1 (6 bases). Germline assignment: CDR1 LNHDA and CDR2 SQIVND (reference sequence). This CDR3 region has 14 residues. Trimming took off 1 base at V and 6 bases at J, with 12 bases between the two ends. The DNA for the CDR3 is TGTGCCAGTAGTATAGCCGGGACATTTAATGGCTACACCTTC. Its protein product is CASSIAGTFNGYTF.

The chain joins TRBV28 to TRBJ2-7; possibly TRBD2 for D (5 bases). The CDR3 loop spans 14 amino acids. V was pared by 8 bases and J by 0 bases, with 14 bases between. CDR1 is MDHEN and CDR2 is SYDVKM in the germline V gene. In DNA form, the CDR3 reads TGTGCCAGCGGCCCCACTAGGAGCTCCTACGAGCAGTACTTC. This gives the protein CASGPTRSSYEQYF.

The rearrangement links TRBV6-8 to TRBJ1-5; unclear D gene. The CDR3 contains 13 residues. Germline V gene sequence: CDR1 MNHGY, CDR2 SAAAGT. Trimming pared 1 base from V and 6 bases from J, leaving 7 bases between. CDR3 DNA: TGTGCCAGCAGTTACTTGGGAATTCAGCCCCAGCATTTT. This encodes CASSYLGIQPQHF.

V usage is TRBV5-1 and J usage is TRBJ2-7; TRBD2 agrees at 14 bases. This CDR3 is built from 15 residues. The J segment lost 5 bases and the V segment lost 4 bases, leaving 5 bases of the junction unmatched. Germline V gives CDR1 SGHRS, CDR2 YFSETQ. The CDR3 coding sequence is TGCGCCAGCAGCACCGGACTAGCGGGGGGTAACGAGCAGTACTTC. It yields the protein CASSTGLAGGNEQYF.

This rearrangement joins TRBV5-1 to TRBJ2-7; 10 positions match TRBD2. The trim removed 4 bases at V and 1 base at J, leaving 5 bases unmatched. Per germline, CDR1 SGHRS and CDR2 YFSETQ. This CDR3 has 15 amino acids. The CDR3 nucleotides are TGCGCCAGCAGCACCGGGACTAGCGAGTCCTACGAGCAGTACTTC. It is translated as CASSTGTSESYEQYF.

The rearrangement joins TRBV19 to TRBJ1-2; D not resolved. Germline V gives CDR1 LNHDA, CDR2 SQIVND (reference sequence). Between the trimmed V and J ends, which lost 5 bases and 4 bases, there was a span of 8 bases. This CDR3 is built from 12 residues. The CDR3 reads CASSREPYGYTF. In nucleotides, the CDR3 is TGTGCCAGTAGTCGAGAACCCTATGGCTACACCTTC.

This chain links TRBV19 with TRBJ1-1; D may be TRBD1 (5 bases). CDR1 is LNHDA and CDR2 is SQIVND in the germline V gene (reference sequence). Trimming stripped 9 bases from V and 1 base from J, with 24 bases between. This CDR3 spans 17 amino acids. The chain's CDR3 is CASRNGLSRVQNTEAFF. The CDR3 coding sequence is TGTGCCAGCCGCAATGGGCTATCCAGGGTCCAGAACACTGAAGCTTTCTTT.

The J gene is TRBJ1-5, the V gene TRBV28, with 9 bases that match TRBD1. CDR1 and CDR2 from the germline V gene are MDHEN and SYDVKM. The CDR3 has 16 amino acids. The V segment lost 5 bases and the J segment 5 bases; nucleotides outside the gene matches: 10. CDR3 bases: TGTGCCAGCAGTCCTTGGGACAGGGATATCGATCAGCCCCAGCATTTT. It yields the protein CASSPWDRDIDQPQHF. Together with reference TRBV28 and TRBJ1-5, the CDR3 gives the full variable domain: DVKVTQSSRYLVKRTGEKVFLECVQDMDHENMFWYRQDPGLGLRLIYFSYDVKMKEKGDIPEGYSVSREKKERFSLILESASTNQTSMYLCASSPWDRDIDQPQHFGDGTRLSIL.

The rearrangement uses TRBV28 and TRBJ2-1, with D perhaps assigned TRBD1 or TRBD2 (6 bases each). There are 16 residues in the CDR3. The germline V gene encodes CDR1 MDHEN and CDR2 SYDVKM. Between the trimmed V and J ends, which lost 7 bases and 7 bases, there was a span of 23 bases. This chain's CDR3 is CASTPQGRDGRNEQFF. The CDR3 DNA reads as TGTGCCAGCACCCCACAGGGCCGTGATGGGAGGAATGAGCAGTTCTTC.

The chain couples TRBV7-2 to TRBJ1-5; TRBD1 might be the D (5 bases). From germline, CDR1 is SGHTA and CDR2 FQGNSA. The CDR3 consists of 13 residues. Trimming left V 3 bases short and J 6 bases short, with 9 bases between. DNA for the CDR3: TGTGCCAGCAGCTTCAGGGAAGGTCAGCCCCAGCATTTT. Its protein product is CASSFREGQPQHF.

The genes are TRBV18 and TRBJ2-1; unclear D gene. Germline CDR1 KGHSH, CDR2 LQKENI. V dropped 8 bases and J dropped 3 bases, with 11 bases sitting between them. This CDR3 has 13 amino acids. The CDR3 nucleotides are TGTGCCAGCACCCCGAACAGCTACAATGAGCAGTTCTTC. Translated: CASTPNSYNEQFF. Filled out from reference TRBV18 and TRBJ2-1, the complete variable domain reads NAGVMQNPRHLVRRRGQEARLRCSPMKGHSHVYWYRQLPEEGLKFMVYLQKENIIDESGMPKERFSAEFPKEGPSILRIQQVVRGDSAAYFCASTPNSYNEQFFGPGTRLTVL.

A single count supports this clone. This rearrangement joins TRBV19 to TRBJ2-7, with no clear D. V was cut by 4 bases and J by 2 bases, with 9 bases left in between. Germline V gives CDR1 LNHDA, CDR2 SQIVND (reference sequence). CDR3 length: 13 residues. The CDR3 sequence: CASSRQAAYEQYF. The CDR3 coding sequence is TGTGCCAGTAGTAGGCAGGCCGCCTACGAGCAGTACTTC. The variable domain in full, completed from reference TRBV19 and TRBJ2-7, reads DGGITQSPKYLFRKEGQNVTLSCEQNLNHDAMYWYRQDPGQGLRLIYYSQIVNDFQKGDIAEGYSVSREKKESFPLTVTSAQKNPTAFYLCASSRQAAYEQYFGPGTRLTVT.

The CDR3: CASTKQGAPTEAFF. For the CDR3, the DNA is TGTGCCAGCACTAAACAGGGGGCGCCCACTGAAGCTTTCTTT. The chain employs TRBV28 and TRBJ1-1; TRBD1 agrees at 9 bases. The CDR3 contains 14 residues. Losses at the gene ends were 7 bases for V and 4 bases for J; bases not matched to a gene: 7. Germline V lookup: CDR1 MDHEN, CDR2 SYDVKM.

The CDR3 DNA follows: TGTGCCACCCGGGGGACCTCTGGGGCCAACGTCCTGACTTTC. The encoded protein is CATRGTSGANVLTF. V usage is TRBV28 and J usage is TRBJ2-6; D perhaps matches TRBD2 (6 bases). The ends were cut back, 10 bases at V and 0 bases at J, with 10 bases in the middle. This CDR3 is built from 14 residues. The V gene's germline CDR1 is MDHEN and CDR2 SYDVKM.

This chain connects TRBV29-1 to TRBJ2-6, with D tentatively TRBD1 or TRBD2 (5 bases each). Trimming shortened V by 5 bases and J by 2 bases, and 7 bases separated the two germline ends. Germline CDR1 and CDR2: SQVTM and ANQGSEA. There are 13 residues in the CDR3. As DNA, the CDR3 is TGCAGCGTTATGGGGGCTGGGGCCAACGTCCTGACTTTC. Its protein is CSVMGAGANVLTF.

The J gene is TRBJ2-1, the V gene TRBV29-1; possibly TRBD2 for D (5 bases). The CDR3 runs to 15 residues. Germline CDR1 is SQVTM and CDR2 is ANQGSEA. V shed 7 bases and J shed 5 bases, with 21 bases lying between them. CDR3 coding DNA: TGCAGCGCTCGAAGAGGGTTCGCCCTGAACAATGAGCAGTTCTTC. Translated: CSARRGFALNNEQFF.

This clone was detected a few times. Distinct nucleotide sequences in the sample also encode this CDR3. The V call is TRBV6-1, the J call TRBJ1-1, with D uncertain. The CDR3 spans 15 residues. The germline V and J ends were trimmed by 0 bases and 2 bases, with 10 bases remaining between them. CDR1 is MNHNS and CDR2 is SASEGT in the germline V gene. The CDR3 loop is CASSEAPVGNTEAFF. CDR3 bases: TGTGCCAGCAGTGAAGCACCCGTGGGAAACACTGAAGCTTTCTTT.

J is TRBJ1-2 and V is TRBV15; weak D call: TRBD1 (5 bases). The CDR3 is 14 amino acids. Trimming took off 5 bases at V and 4 bases at J, with 14 bases between the two ends. Germline V gene data show CDR1 as LNHNV and CDR2 as YYDKDF (reference sequence). The CDR3 sequence is CATSRTRQPYGYTF. The CDR3 region has the DNA TGTGCCACCAGCCGAACAAGACAGCCCTATGGCTACACCTTC.

The chain uses TRBV5-1 and TRBJ1-3; D gene ambiguous. Germline V CDR1 and CDR2: SGHRS, YFSETQ. Trimming shortened V by 3 bases and J by 0 bases, and 10 bases separated the two germline ends. The CDR3 length is 15 residues. The DNA of the CDR3 is TGCGCCAGCAGCTCTACAGTGAGCTCTGGAAACACCATATATTTT. Translated, it gives CASSSTVSSGNTIYF.

The V call is TRBV6-4, the J call TRBJ2-3; TRBD2 aligns across 9 bases. Germline CDR1 MRHNA, CDR2 SNTAGT. This CDR3 comprises 14 residues. V shed 6 bases and J 2 bases; nucleotides not matched to a gene: 3. For the CDR3, the DNA is TGTGCCAGCAGGTGGACTAGCGCCACAGATACGCAGTATTTT. Protein sequence: CASRWTSATDTQYF.